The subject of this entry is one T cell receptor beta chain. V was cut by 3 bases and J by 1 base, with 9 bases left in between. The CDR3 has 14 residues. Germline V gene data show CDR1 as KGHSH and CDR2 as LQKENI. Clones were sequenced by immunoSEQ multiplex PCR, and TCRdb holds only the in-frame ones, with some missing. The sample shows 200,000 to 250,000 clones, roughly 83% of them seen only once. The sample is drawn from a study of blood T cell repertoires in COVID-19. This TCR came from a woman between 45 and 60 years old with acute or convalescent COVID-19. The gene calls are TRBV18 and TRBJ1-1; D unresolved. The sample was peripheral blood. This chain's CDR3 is CASSPLVSNTEAFF. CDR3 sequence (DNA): TGTGCCAGCTCACCCCTCGTATCGAACACTGAAGCTTTCTTT.